Listed below are T cell receptor beta chains from one sample, sequenced in a study of CD8+CD57+ T cells in acquired aplastic anemia. MiXCR, run by TCRdb on the reads, gives a single entry per CDR3 protein. The sample lists fewer than 200,000 distinct CDR3 sequences, less than 50% occurring once. The sample was sorted CD4+, CD8+, or CD8+CD57+ T cells (not recorded which) from PBMCs. These receptors were taken from a human donor with aplastic anemia. Each CDR3 is given with its conserved first and last residue. D genes are given only for firm matches. Rows give clone size only sometimes, using once, few, many, or a class for an expanded clone.

V gene,J gene,clone size,D gene,CDR3 DNA,CDR3 protein
TRBV29-1,TRBJ2-7,.,.,TGCAGCGTCGACCCGGGACTCTCCTACGAGCAGTACTTC,CSVDPGLSYEQYF
TRBV5-4,TRBJ1-1,many,.,TGTGCCAGCAGCCCCCCGGGCGGGGATCGGAACACTGAAGCTTTCTTT,CASSPPGGDRNTEAFF
TRBV5-1,TRBJ2-7,.,.,TGCGCCAGCAGCCACGCTAGAGGGAGGGGGGGCGAGCAGTACTTC,CASSHARGRGGEQYF
TRBV7-9,TRBJ1-2,many,.,TGTGCCAGCAGCCCCGGTTCGGGCCAGTCGGCTCGCTACACCTTC,CASSPGSGQSARYTF
TRBV7-7,TRBJ2-2,.,.,TGTGCTAGCAGCTTAAGGCAGAGCACCGGGGAGCTGTTTTTT,CASSLRQSTGELFF
TRBV29-1,TRBJ2-7,.,TRBD1,TGCAGCGCTTTCCAGGGACAGGGAGGCCTCGAGCAGTACTTC,CSAFQGQGGLEQYF
TRBV6-5,TRBJ1-6,many,.,TGTGCCAGCAGTTACTCCCGGCGGAAAAATCTCCCCCTCCACTTT,CASSYSRRKNLPLHF
TRBV15,TRBJ2-3,.,TRBD1,TGTGCCACCCAGACAGGGGCGGACACAGATACGCAGTATTTT,CATQTGADTDTQYF
TRBV20-1,TRBJ1-1,.,TRBD1,TGCAGTGCTAGAGTACGAGACAGGGGGCTTAGCGACACTGAAGCTTTCTTT,CSARVRDRGLSDTEAFF
TRBV10-3,TRBJ2-1,few,.,TGTGCCATCGGAAGTGGGGACATGCGGTCGGAGCAGTTCTTC,CAIGSGDMRSEQFF
TRBV20-1,TRBJ2-5,.,.,TGCAGTGCTAGAGCGGTCCAACGGTGGCTAGCGCGGGAGACCCAGTACTTC,CSARAVQRWLARETQYF
TRBV29-1,TRBJ1-1,few,TRBD1,TGCAGCGTCAAAAGGACAGGGGAAGCTTTCTTT,CSVKRTGEAFF
TRBV19,TRBJ2-2,.,.,TGTGCCAGTAGGATAAGGAAGATTGCGAACACCGGGGAGCTGTTTTTT,CASRIRKIANTGELFF
TRBV28,TRBJ1-6,.,.,TGTGCCAGCCTTAGGGGTGTGGGATCACCCCTCCACTTT,CASLRGVGSPLHF
TRBV24-1,TRBJ1-2,.,.,TGTGCCACCAGACTAAAAGGGACTTACTATGGCTACACCTTC,CATRLKGTYYGYTF
TRBV19,TRBJ1-6,many,.,TGTGCCAGTAGTAAGGGGCGCGGGGGTCTCCACTTT,CASSKGRGGLHF
TRBV2,TRBJ1-2,.,.,TGTGCCAGCAAGTCTCGGGTGGGGGTAAACTATGGCTACACCTTC,CASKSRVGVNYGYTF
TRBV10-3,TRBJ1-2,.,.,TGTGCCATCAGTTCTCGGGCCTTAGCTAACTATGGCTACACCTTC,CAISSRALANYGYTF
TRBV7-2,TRBJ2-7,few,.,TGTGCCAGCAGCTTACCCGGGGTCGAGCAGTACTTC,CASSLPGVEQYF
TRBV5-1,TRBJ1-1,many,.,TGCGCCAGCAGCTTGGATCGTTCAGGTCGAGAAGCTTTCTTT,CASSLDRSGREAFF
TRBV9,TRBJ2-4,.,.,TGTGCCAGCAGCGGATCCAAAAACATTCAGTACTTC,CASSGSKNIQYF
TRBV7-3,TRBJ2-5,.,TRBD2,TGTGCCAGCAGCACCTGGAGCGGGGGGGAAGAGACCCAGTACTTC,CASSTWSGGEETQYF
TRBV7-2,TRBJ2-5,many,TRBD2,TGTGCCAGCAGCCCCCCTAGCGGGGGGGCCGCCAAGACCCAGTACTTC,CASSPPSGGAAKTQYF
TRBV29-1,TRBJ1-1,.,TRBD1,TGCAGCGTTGAGAGGGGACAGGGGGCGCGCGAAGCTTTCTTT,CSVERGQGAREAFF